Following are 10 T cell receptor beta chains from one sample sequenced in a study of T cell responses to AZD1222 COVID-19 vaccine. This table comes from immunoSEQ multiplex PCR, and its TCRdb copy is limited to in-frame clones, with some not included. The sample has 60,000 to 85,000 clones, around 87% seen once. Sequenced here: peripheral blood, sampled 28 days after the second AZD1222 dose. These receptors were collected from an adult who received the AZD1222 COVID-19 vaccine.

This chain links TRBV7-2 with TRBJ1-1, with unresolved D. The CDR3 is made up of 13 amino acids. The germline V and J ends were trimmed by 4 bases and 5 bases, with 11 bases remaining between them. The germline gives CDR1 SGHTA, CDR2 FQGNSA. The CDR3 DNA reads as TGTGCCAGCAGCTCCGCCGGAGGGACTGAAGCTTTCTTT. Protein: CASSSAGGTEAFF.

Worth noting for this clone: This specimen includes other DNA sequences encoding the same CDR3. This chain joins TRBV6-5 and TRBJ1-1; D possibly corresponds to TRBD1 (6 bases). Trimming left V 0 bases short and J 0 bases short, with 8 bases between. CDR3 length equals 15 residues. Germline values: CDR1 MNHEY, CDR2 SVGAGI. The CDR3 is CASSYSKGVNTEAFF. The CDR3 nucleotides are TGTGCCAGCAGTTACTCTAAGGGGGTGAACACTGAAGCTTTCTTT.

This clone is a singleton in its sample. V and J are TRBV5-1 and TRBJ1-2, with D possibly TRBD1 on 6 matching bases. V lost 5 bases and J lost 7, with 18 bases in between. The germline CDR1 and CDR2 sequences are SGHRS and YFSETQ. The CDR3 runs to 14 residues. The CDR3, as DNA: TGCGCCAGCAGTCCCTACAGGGAGAGCTTTGGCTACACCTTC. Protein product: CASSPYRESFGYTF.

This rearrangement joins TRBV27 to TRBJ1-2, with TRBD1 matching 8 bases. Trimming at V came to 3 bases and at J to 7 bases, leaving 7 bases not matched to a gene. The CDR3 totals 14 residues. Germline V gene lookup returns CDR1 MNHEY and CDR2 SMNVEV (reference sequence). CDR3 sequence: CASSLSRGLGGYTF. In DNA form, the CDR3 reads TGTGCCAGCAGTTTGTCCAGGGGGCTGGGTGGCTACACCTTC.

The rearrangement links TRBV3-1 (or the pseudogene TRBV3-2) to TRBJ1-2; D is uncertain. Trimming pared 3 bases from V and 4 bases from J, leaving 12 bases between. This CDR3 has 14 residues. Germline V gene sequence: CDR1 LGHDT, CDR2 YNNKEL (reference sequence). The CDR3 region is CASSHNRKVYGYTF. The DNA of the CDR3 is TGTGCCAGCAGCCACAATAGGAAAGTCTATGGCTACACCTTC.

CDR3 DNA sequence: TGTGCCAGCAGCTTAGGCGCAGGGACCGGGGAGCTGTTTTTT. This gives the protein CASSLGAGTGELFF. The chain combines TRBV11-2 with TRBJ2-2, with a tentative D call TRBD1 (5 bases). Germline-derived CDR1 and CDR2 are SGHAT and FQNNGV. Deletions cut 1 base from V and 5 bases from J, with 8 bases between. CDR3 length equals 14 residues.

The V gene is TRBV2, the J gene TRBJ1-4; no clear D gene. Trimming stripped 5 bases from V and 5 bases from J, with 9 bases between. CDR1 is SNHLY, CDR2 FYNNEI, per germline. The CDR3 has 13 amino acids. The CDR3 is CASSSIRNEKLFF. The CDR3 DNA reads TGTGCCAGCAGTTCTATTCGGAATGAAAAACTGTTTTTT. Full variable domain (missing parts from reference TRBV2 and TRBJ1-4): EPEVTQTPSHQVTQMGQEVILRCVPISNHLYFYWYRQILGQKVEFLVSFYNNEISEKSEIFDDQFSVERPDGSNFTLKIRSTKLEDSAMYFCASSSIRNEKLFFGSGTQLSVL.

The chain combines TRBV18 with TRBJ2-5; no clear D. The CDR3 spans 12 residues. CDR1 and CDR2 (germline): KGHSH, LQKENI. V was shortened by 0 bases and J by 5 bases, with 4 bases between the two germline ends. The CDR3 DNA is TGTGCCAGCTCACCACCGGGCGAGACCCAGTACTTC. Translated: CASSPPGETQYF.

This clone was seen repeatedly, ten times or more. This chain links TRBV28 with TRBJ2-7; unclear D gene. The CDR3 has 11 amino acids. Germline CDR1 reads MDHEN; CDR2 reads SYDVKM. Trimming removed 7 bases from V and 6 bases from J, with 10 bases in between. CDR3 DNA: TGTGCCAGCACGACTGGGCGCGAGCAGTACTTC. As protein: CASTTGREQYF.

This clone was seen only a few times. The chain uses TRBV4-3 and TRBJ2-3; TRBD2 matches at 12 bases. The CDR3 runs to 16 residues. Trimming cost V 4 bases and J 5 bases; bases outside gene matches: 7. The germline gives CDR1 LGHNA, CDR2 YSLEER. This chain's CDR3 is CASSLILAGGGDTQYF. CDR3 sequence (DNA): TGCGCCAGCAGCCTTATACTAGCGGGGGGCGGAGATACGCAGTATTTT.